In this sample, the clone carrying this T cell receptor beta chain turned up many times. The antigen remains undetermined. The entry originates in a study of T cell repertoires in cytomegalovirus infection. Overall study: From public TCR beta signatures came an indication of both CMV infection and matching HLA type.

Findings and limits, study-wide: The study found HLA-C-restricted CMV-specific TCR beta clonotypes dominating the ex vivo response.

TCRdb analysed the reads with MiXCR anew, one entry per CDR3 protein. The top ten hold approximately 4.6% of the sample, which has 65,000 to 90,000 distinct CDR3 sequences, roughly 3.5% seen once. This TCR derives from a human donor in good health (CMV status not recorded). Some clones in this sample may be carry-over from other donors' samples. The sample comprised PBMCs.

CDR3 sequence (DNA): TGTGCCAGCAGTTCCGACAGGCATAATGAAAAACTGTTTTTT. Its translation is CASSSDRHNEKLFF. The V gene is TRBV28, the J gene TRBJ1-4; possible D gene TRBD1, 6 bases. With 4 bases removed from V and 4 bases from J, the gap between germline ends came to 10 bases. The CDR3 is made up of 14 amino acids. Germline values: CDR1 MDHEN, CDR2 SYDVKM.